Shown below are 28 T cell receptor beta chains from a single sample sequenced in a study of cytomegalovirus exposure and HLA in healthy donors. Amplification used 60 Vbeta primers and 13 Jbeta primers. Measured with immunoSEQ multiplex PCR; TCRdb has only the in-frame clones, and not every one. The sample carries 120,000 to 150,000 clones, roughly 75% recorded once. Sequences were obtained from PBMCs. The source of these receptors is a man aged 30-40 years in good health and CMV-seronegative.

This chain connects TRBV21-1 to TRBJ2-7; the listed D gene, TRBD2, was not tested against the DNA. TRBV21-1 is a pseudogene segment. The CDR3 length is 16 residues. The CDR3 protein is CASSKGTGGVGYEQYF. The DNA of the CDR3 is TGTGCCAGCAGCAAAGGTACTGGGGGGGTTGGGTACGAGCAGTACTTC.

The CDR3: CASSQTPSSYEQYF. For the CDR3, the DNA is TGTGCCAGCAGTCAGACTCCTTCTTCCTACGAGCAGTACTTC. The rearrangement links TRBV28 to TRBJ2-7; D gene unclear. Germline loops: CDR1 MDHEN, CDR2 SYDVKM. Trimming shortened V by 5 bases and J by 1 base, and 12 bases separated the two germline ends. This CDR3 spans 14 amino acids.

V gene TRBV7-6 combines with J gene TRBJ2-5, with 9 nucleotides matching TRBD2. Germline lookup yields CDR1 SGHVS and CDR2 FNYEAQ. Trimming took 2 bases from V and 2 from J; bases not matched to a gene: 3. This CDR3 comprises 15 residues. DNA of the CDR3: TGTGCCAGCAGCTTAAAAGCGGGGGGACAAGAGACCCAGTACTTC. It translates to CASSLKAGGQETQYF.

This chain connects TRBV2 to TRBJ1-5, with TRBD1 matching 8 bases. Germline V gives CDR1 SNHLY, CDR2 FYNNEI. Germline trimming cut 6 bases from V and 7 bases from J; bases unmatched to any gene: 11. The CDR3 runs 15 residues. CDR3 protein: CASSPGTGHRQPQHF. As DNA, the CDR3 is TGTGCCAGCAGCCCGGGGACAGGCCACCGGCAGCCCCAGCATTTT.

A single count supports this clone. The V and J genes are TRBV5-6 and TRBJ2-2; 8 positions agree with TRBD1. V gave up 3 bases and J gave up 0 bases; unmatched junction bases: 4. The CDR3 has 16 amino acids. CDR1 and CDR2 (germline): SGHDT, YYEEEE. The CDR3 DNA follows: TGTGCCAGCAGCTGGACAGGGTACGCGAACACCGGGGAGCTGTTTTTT. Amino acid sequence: CASSWTGYANTGELFF.

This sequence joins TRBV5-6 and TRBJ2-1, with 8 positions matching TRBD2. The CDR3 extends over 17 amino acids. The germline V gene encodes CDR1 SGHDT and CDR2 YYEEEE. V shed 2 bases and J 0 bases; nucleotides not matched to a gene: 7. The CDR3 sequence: CASSLRTGTSSYNEQFF. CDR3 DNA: TGTGCCAGCAGCTTACGGACCGGGACTAGCTCCTACAATGAGCAGTTCTTC. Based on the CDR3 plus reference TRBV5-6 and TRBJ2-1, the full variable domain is DAGVTQSPTHLIKTRGQQVTLRCSPKSGHDTVSWYQQALGQGPQFIFQYYEEEERQRGNFPDRFSGHQFPNYSSELNVNALLLGDSALYLCASSLRTGTSSYNEQFFGPGTRLTVL.

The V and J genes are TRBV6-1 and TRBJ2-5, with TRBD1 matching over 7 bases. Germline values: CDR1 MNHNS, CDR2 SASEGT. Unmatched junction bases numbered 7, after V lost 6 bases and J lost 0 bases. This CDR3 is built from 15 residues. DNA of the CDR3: TGTGCCAGCAGCCGGATGGGACAGAACCAAGAGACCCAGTACTTC. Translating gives CASSRMGQNQETQYF.

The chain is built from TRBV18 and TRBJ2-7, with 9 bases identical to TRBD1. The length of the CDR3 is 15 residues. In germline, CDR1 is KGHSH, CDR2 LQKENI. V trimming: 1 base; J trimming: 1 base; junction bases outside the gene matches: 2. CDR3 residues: CASSPRDRGSYEQYF. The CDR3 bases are TGTGCCAGCTCACCACGAGACAGGGGGTCCTACGAGCAGTACTTC.

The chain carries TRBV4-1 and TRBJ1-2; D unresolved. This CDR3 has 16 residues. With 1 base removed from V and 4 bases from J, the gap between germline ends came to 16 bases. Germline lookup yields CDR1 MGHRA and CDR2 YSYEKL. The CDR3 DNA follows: TGCGCCAGCAGCCAAGCGGTTCGGGGTCAGCGCTATGGCTACACCTTC. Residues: CASSQAVRGQRYGYTF.

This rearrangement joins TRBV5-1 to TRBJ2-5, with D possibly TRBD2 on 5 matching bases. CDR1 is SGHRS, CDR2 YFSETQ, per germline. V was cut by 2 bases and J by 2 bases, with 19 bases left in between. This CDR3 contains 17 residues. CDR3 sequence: CASSFGLRSGAQETQYF. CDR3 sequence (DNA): TGCGCCAGCAGCTTTGGGCTGCGGAGCGGAGCTCAAGAGACCCAGTACTTC.

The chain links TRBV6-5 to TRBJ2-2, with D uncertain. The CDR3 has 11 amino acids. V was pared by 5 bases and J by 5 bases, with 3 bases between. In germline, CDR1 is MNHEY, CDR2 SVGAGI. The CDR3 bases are TGTGCCAGCAGTCAAACCGGGGAGCTGTTTTTT. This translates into CASSQTGELFF.

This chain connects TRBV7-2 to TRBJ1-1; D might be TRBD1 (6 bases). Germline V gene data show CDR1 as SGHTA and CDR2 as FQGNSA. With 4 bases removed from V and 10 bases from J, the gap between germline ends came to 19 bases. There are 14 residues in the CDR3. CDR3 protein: CASSSRAGVSGAFF. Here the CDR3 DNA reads TGTGCCAGCAGCTCCCGGGCAGGGGTTTCTGGAGCTTTCTTT.

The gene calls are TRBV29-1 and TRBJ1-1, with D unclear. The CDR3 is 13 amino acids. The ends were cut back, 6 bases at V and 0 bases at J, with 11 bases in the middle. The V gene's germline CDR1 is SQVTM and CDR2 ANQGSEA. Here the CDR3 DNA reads TGCAGCGTCTCGACGGGAATGAACACTGAAGCTTTCTTT. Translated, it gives CSVSTGMNTEAFF. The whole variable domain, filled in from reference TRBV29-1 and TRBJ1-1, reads SAVISQKPSRDICQRGTSLTIQCQVDSQVTMMFWYRQQPGQSLTLIATANQGSEATYESGFVIDKFPISRPNLTFSTLTVSNMSPEDSSIYLCSVSTGMNTEAFFGQGTRLTVV.

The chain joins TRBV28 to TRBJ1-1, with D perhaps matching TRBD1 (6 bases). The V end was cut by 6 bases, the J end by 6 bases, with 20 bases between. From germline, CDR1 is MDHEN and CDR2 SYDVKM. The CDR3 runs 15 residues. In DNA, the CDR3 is TGTGCCAGCAGACACAGGGTGAGTGGGTGGCCTGAAGCTTTCTTT. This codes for CASRHRVSGWPEAFF.

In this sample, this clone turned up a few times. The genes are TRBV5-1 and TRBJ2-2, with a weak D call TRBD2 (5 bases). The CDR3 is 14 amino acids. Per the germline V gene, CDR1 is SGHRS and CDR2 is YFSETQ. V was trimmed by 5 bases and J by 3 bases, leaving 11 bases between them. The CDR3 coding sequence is TGCGCCAGCAGTCGTTGGGAGTACACCGGGGAGCTGTTTTTT. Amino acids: CASSRWEYTGELFF.

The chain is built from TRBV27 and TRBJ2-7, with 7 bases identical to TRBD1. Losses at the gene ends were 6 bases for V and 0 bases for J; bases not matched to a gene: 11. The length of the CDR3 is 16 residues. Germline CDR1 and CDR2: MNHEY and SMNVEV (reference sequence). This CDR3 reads CASSISGTDTSYEQYF. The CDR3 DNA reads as TGTGCCAGCAGCATCTCCGGGACAGATACCTCCTACGAGCAGTACTTC.

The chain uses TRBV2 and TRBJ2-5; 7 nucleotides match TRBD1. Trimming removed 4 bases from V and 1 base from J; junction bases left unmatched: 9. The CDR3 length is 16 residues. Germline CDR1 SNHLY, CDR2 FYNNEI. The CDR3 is CASSARSTGAQETQYF. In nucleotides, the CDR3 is TGTGCCAGCAGTGCTCGCTCAACAGGGGCCCAAGAGACCCAGTACTTC.

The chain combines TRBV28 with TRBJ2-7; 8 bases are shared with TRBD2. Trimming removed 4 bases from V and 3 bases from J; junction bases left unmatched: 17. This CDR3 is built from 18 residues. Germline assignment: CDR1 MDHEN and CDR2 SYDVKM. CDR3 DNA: TGTGCCAGCAGTTCTCCCTCTCAAGGGCGGGGGGTCTTCTACGAGCAGTACTTC. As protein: CASSSPSQGRGVFYEQYF.

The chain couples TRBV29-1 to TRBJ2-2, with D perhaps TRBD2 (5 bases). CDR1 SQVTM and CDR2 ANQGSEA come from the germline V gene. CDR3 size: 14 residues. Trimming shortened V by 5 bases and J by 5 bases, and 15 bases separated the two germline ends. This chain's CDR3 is CSVLNAGGTGELFF. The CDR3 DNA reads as TGCAGCGTTTTAAATGCAGGCGGGACCGGGGAGCTGTTTTTT.

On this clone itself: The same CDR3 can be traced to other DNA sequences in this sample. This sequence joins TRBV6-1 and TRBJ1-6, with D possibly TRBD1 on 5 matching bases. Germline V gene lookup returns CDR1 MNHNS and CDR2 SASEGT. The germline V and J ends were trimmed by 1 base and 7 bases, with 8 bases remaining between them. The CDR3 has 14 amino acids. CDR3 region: CASSEVRGNSPLHF. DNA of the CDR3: TGTGCCAGCAGTGAAGTGCGGGGGAATTCACCCCTCCACTTT.

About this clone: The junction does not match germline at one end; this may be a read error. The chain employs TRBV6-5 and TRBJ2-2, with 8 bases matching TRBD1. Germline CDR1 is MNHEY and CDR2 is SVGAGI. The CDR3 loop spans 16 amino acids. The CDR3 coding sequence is TGTGCCAGCACTTACCGGGACAGGCTCTCCACCGGGGAGCTGTTTTTT. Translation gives CASTYRDRLSTGELFF.

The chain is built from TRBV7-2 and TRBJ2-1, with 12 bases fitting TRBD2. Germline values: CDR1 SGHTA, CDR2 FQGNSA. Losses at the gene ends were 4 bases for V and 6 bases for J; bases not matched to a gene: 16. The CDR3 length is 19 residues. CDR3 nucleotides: TGTGCCAGCAGCTCCCATAGACTAGCGGGAGCATCTCGGATCAATGAGCAGTTCTTC. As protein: CASSSHRLAGASRINEQFF.

CDR3 amino acids: CASSSRNTEAFF. CDR3 sequence (DNA): TGTGCCAGCAGCTCCCGGAACACTGAAGCTTTCTTT. The chain is built from TRBV5-4 and TRBJ1-1; D call uncertain. The CDR3 runs to 12 residues. The germline V gene has CDR1 SGHNT and CDR2 YYREEE (reference sequence). Between the trimmed V and J ends, which lost 3 bases and 1 base, there was a span of 4 bases.

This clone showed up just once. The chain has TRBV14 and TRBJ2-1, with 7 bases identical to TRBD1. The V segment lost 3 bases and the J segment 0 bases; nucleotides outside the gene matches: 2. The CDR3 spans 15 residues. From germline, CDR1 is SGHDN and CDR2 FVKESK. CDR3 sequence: CASSQNRGSYNEQFF. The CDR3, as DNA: TGTGCCAGCAGCCAGAACAGGGGCTCCTACAATGAGCAGTTCTTC.

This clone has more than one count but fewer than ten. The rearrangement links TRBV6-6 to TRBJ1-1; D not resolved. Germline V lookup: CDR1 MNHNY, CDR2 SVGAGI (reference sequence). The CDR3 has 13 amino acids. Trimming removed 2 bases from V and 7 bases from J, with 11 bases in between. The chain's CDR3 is CASSYQGSGEAFF. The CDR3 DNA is TGTGCCAGCAGTTACCAAGGTTCGGGTGAAGCTTTCTTT.

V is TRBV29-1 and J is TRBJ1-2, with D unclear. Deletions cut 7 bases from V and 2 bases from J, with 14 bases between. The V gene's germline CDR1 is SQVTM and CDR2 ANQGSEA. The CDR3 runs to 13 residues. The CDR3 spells CSAKTWRNYGYTF. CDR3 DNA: TGCAGCGCTAAGACTTGGAGGAACTATGGCTACACCTTC.

The chain's CDR3 is CASEQGDYGYTF. The CDR3 DNA sequence: TGTGCCAGCGAACAGGGTGACTATGGCTACACCTTC. This chain links TRBV18 with TRBJ1-2; D is possibly TRBD1 (6 bases). V was clipped by 8 bases and J by 3 bases, with 10 bases between them. This CDR3 spans 12 amino acids. Germline CDR1 and CDR2: KGHSH and LQKENI. Supplemented by reference TRBV18 and TRBJ1-2, the full variable domain reads NAGVMQNPRHLVRRRGQEARLRCSPMKGHSHVYWYRQLPEEGLKFMVYLQKENIIDESGMPKERFSAEFPKEGPSILRIQQVVRGDSAAYFCASEQGDYGYTFGSGTRLTVV.

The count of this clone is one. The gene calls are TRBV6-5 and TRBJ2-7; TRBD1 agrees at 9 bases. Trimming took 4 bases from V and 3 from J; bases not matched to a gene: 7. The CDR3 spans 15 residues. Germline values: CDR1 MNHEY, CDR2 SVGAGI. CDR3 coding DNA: TGTGCCAGCAGTTCGCGACAGGGGGGGAGCTACGAGCAGTACTTC. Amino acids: CASSSRQGGSYEQYF.